One sample yielded the 24 T cell receptor beta chains listed below, sequenced in a study of blood T cell repertoires in COVID-19. Sequencing used immunoSEQ multiplex PCR; TCRdb keeps in-frame clones, though not all of them. The data contain about 47,000 clones, 89% of them singletons. Material for sequencing was peripheral blood. The receptors come from an elderly man with active or convalescent COVID-19.

V and J are TRBV10-3 and TRBJ2-7; perhaps TRBD1 as D (7 bases). Germline CDR1 and CDR2: ENHRY and SYGVKD. V lost 4 bases to trimming and J lost 2 bases, with 12 bases between them. The CDR3 length is 14 residues. CDR3 amino acids: CAISAEGATYEQYF. The CDR3 nucleotides are TGTGCCATCAGTGCGGAGGGGGCGACCTACGAGCAGTACTTC.

This chain joins TRBV30 and TRBJ1-3; 11 bases match TRBD1. Germline V gene sequence: CDR1 GTSNPN, CDR2 SVGIG (reference sequence). The CDR3 length is 17 residues. Trimming took 4 bases from V and 3 from J; bases not matched to a gene: 11. CDR3 sequence: CAWTNVRTGGYGNTIYF. The CDR3, as DNA: TGTGCCTGGACCAATGTCAGGACAGGGGGCTATGGAAACACCATATATTTT.

The chain recombines TRBV5-1 with TRBJ2-5; TRBD2 matches at 10 bases. In germline, CDR1 is SGHRS, CDR2 YFSETQ. This CDR3 region has 17 residues. With V trimmed by 0 bases and J by 7 bases, 12 bases remained unmatched. CDR3 in DNA: TGCGCCAGCAGCTTGGCCTCCCAGCGGGGGGGCTCTGGGACCCAGTACTTC. This sequence encodes CASSLASQRGGSGTQYF.

The rearrangement uses TRBV5-1 and TRBJ1-4; 7 bases match TRBD1. The CDR3 consists of 15 residues. V shed 1 base and J 4 bases; nucleotides not matched to a gene: 4. Germline V gives CDR1 SGHRS, CDR2 YFSETQ. As DNA, the CDR3 is TGCGCCAGCAGCTTGTCGACAGGGAGTAATGAAAAACTGTTTTTT. The encoded protein is CASSLSTGSNEKLFF. The entire variable domain, with the rest obtained from reference TRBV5-1 and TRBJ1-4, is as follows: KAGVTQTPRYLIKTRGQQVTLSCSPISGHRSVSWYQQTPGQGLQFLFEYFSETQRNKGNFPGRFSGRQFSNSRSEMNVSTLELGDSALYLCASSLSTGSNEKLFFGSGTQLSVL.

In the case of this clone: Other DNA sequences in this sample translate to the same CDR3. The chain recombines TRBV30 with TRBJ1-2, with TRBD1 matching over 8 bases. From germline, CDR1 is GTSNPN and CDR2 SVGIG (reference sequence). Germline trimming cut 2 bases from V and 2 bases from J; bases unmatched to any gene: 4. This CDR3 is built from 14 residues. The CDR3 bases are TGTGCCTGGAGTAAGGGACAGGCAAACTATGGCTACACCTTC. This gives the protein CAWSKGQANYGYTF.

The chain links TRBV23-1 to TRBJ1-3; TRBD1 might be the D (5 bases). TRBV23-1 is identified as an open reading frame with a role that is uncertain. Trimming took off 0 bases at V and 0 bases at J, with 21 bases between the two ends. This CDR3 comprises 20 residues. The CDR3: CASSQSRRGTPFSSGNTIYF. The CDR3 bases are TGCGCCAGCAGTCAATCCCGGAGGGGCACGCCGTTCAGCTCTGGAAACACCATATATTTT.

CDR3 sequence reads: CATHPGTNTGELFF. The CDR3 bases are TGTGCCACCCACCCGGGAACGAACACCGGGGAGCTGTTTTTT. This chain links TRBV6-4 with TRBJ2-2, with TRBD2 as a possible D gene (5 bases). Trimming removed 10 bases from V and 0 bases from J, with 12 bases in between. Germline CDR1 reads MRHNA; CDR2 reads SNTAGT. The CDR3 runs to 14 residues.

This chain connects TRBV9 to TRBJ1-1; 9 bases fit TRBD1. The length of the CDR3 is 15 residues. Germline loops: CDR1 SGDLS, CDR2 YYNGEE. V gave up 4 bases and J gave up 2 bases; unmatched junction bases: 6. The CDR3 bases are TGTGCCAGCAGCCCCTGGGACAGGGTCAACACTGAAGCTTTCTTT. Protein: CASSPWDRVNTEAFF.

This chain connects TRBV5-6 to TRBJ1-6; TRBD1 might be the D (6 bases). The V end lost 0 bases, the J end lost 9 bases, and 13 bases lay between the germline ends. There are 15 residues in the CDR3. Per germline, CDR1 SGHDT and CDR2 YYEEEE. For the CDR3, the DNA is TGTGCCAGCAGCTTGGAACAGGGTGGTGGTTCACCCCTCCACTTT. Protein sequence: CASSLEQGGGSPLHF.

J is TRBJ2-2 and V is TRBV18, with D possibly being TRBD1 (6 bases). Germline V gene data show CDR1 as KGHSH and CDR2 as LQKENI. V was cut by 5 bases and J by 3 bases, with 10 bases left in between. This CDR3 is built from 14 residues. Written as DNA, the CDR3 is TGTGCCAGCTCATCCGGACAGTACACCGGGGAGCTGTTTTTT. Translated, it gives CASSSGQYTGELFF.

This clone was counted a single time. The V call is TRBV27, the J call TRBJ2-5, with a tentative D call TRBD1 (6 bases). Deletions cut 5 bases from V and 2 bases from J, with 12 bases between. Germline CDR1 is MNHEY and CDR2 is SMNVEV (reference sequence). CDR3 length equals 14 residues. CDR3 sequence reads: CASSPRQAQETQYF. CDR3 coding DNA: TGTGCCAGCAGTCCGAGACAGGCTCAAGAGACCCAGTACTTC.

The chain combines TRBV4-3 with TRBJ1-3; D is undetermined. The V end lost 1 base, the J end lost 0 bases, and 7 bases lay between the germline ends. In germline, CDR1 is LGHNA, CDR2 YSLEER. The CDR3 length is 15 residues. This CDR3 reads CASSQGRVSGNTIYF. The CDR3 nucleotides are TGCGCCAGCAGCCAAGGGCGGGTCTCTGGAAACACCATATATTTT.

The rearrangement joins TRBV5-1 to TRBJ2-7, with 7 positions matching TRBD2. Germline V CDR1 and CDR2: SGHRS, YFSETQ. With 0 bases clipped from V and 0 bases from J, the junction kept 0 bases outside the gene matches. This CDR3 contains 14 residues. The chain's CDR3 is CASSLGGSSYEQYF. The CDR3 DNA reads TGCGCCAGCAGCTTGGGCGGGAGCTCCTACGAGCAGTACTTC.

J is TRBJ2-3 and V is TRBV5-4; TRBD2 might be the D (7 bases). The CDR3 contains 18 residues. Trimming pared 6 bases from V and 1 base from J, leaving 24 bases between. Germline CDR1 and CDR2: SGHNT and YYREEE (reference sequence). The CDR3 sequence: CASTPGGGMPLGTDTQYF. CDR3 DNA sequence: TGTGCCAGCACCCCGGGCGGGGGCATGCCCCTGGGCACAGATACGCAGTATTTT.

The chain carries TRBV6-5 and TRBJ2-7, with D maybe TRBD2 (5 bases). The V end lost 0 bases, the J end lost 4 bases, and 13 bases lay between the germline ends. The length of the CDR3 is 15 residues. Germline assignment: CDR1 MNHEY and CDR2 SVGAGI. The CDR3 spells CASSYSGRTYYEQYF. The CDR3 bases are TGTGCCAGCAGTTACTCAGGCAGGACTTATTACGAGCAGTACTTC.

This clone is medium-sized in the sample. Here the CDR3 DNA reads TGCGCCAGCAGCCAAGATGCGGCAGGGGGCAGGGAGCAGTACTTC. It is translated as CASSQDAAGGREQYF. The chain combines TRBV4-1 with TRBJ2-7; TRBD1 aligns across 8 bases. Germline loops: CDR1 MGHRA, CDR2 YSYEKL. V was clipped by 0 bases and J by 7 bases; unmatched bases: 8. This CDR3 has 15 amino acids.

The chain couples TRBV28 to TRBJ2-5; tentative D call: TRBD2 (5 bases). Germline V lookup: CDR1 MDHEN, CDR2 SYDVKM. Trimming stripped 8 bases from V and 5 bases from J, with 21 bases between. CDR3 length equals 15 residues. The CDR3 loop reads CASLDPGRGYETQYF. The CDR3 DNA follows: TGTGCCAGCCTCGATCCGGGTAGAGGGTATGAGACCCAGTACTTC.

This chain uses TRBV5-8 with TRBJ1-6; TRBD1 might be the D (5 bases). V lost 4 bases and J 9 bases, leaving 20 bases between the germline ends. CDR1 and CDR2 (germline): SGHTS, YDEGEE. This CDR3 is built from 16 residues. CDR3 region: CASSPGRTMGGSPLHF. CDR3 sequence (DNA): TGTGCCAGCAGCCCAGGAAGGACAATGGGAGGTTCACCCCTCCACTTT.

The chain couples TRBV19 to TRBJ2-5; 9 bases line up with TRBD2. CDR1 is LNHDA and CDR2 is SQIVND in the germline V gene (reference sequence). This CDR3 has 15 residues. The ends lost 3 bases at V and 5 bases at J; junction bases unmatched: 7. The CDR3 region is CASSILRGGRETQYF. The CDR3 DNA sequence: TGTGCCAGTAGTATTTTGCGGGGGGGCCGGGAGACCCAGTACTTC. The variable domain in full, with the rest retrieved from reference TRBV19 and TRBJ2-5, is DGGITQSPKYLFRKEGQNVTLSCEQNLNHDAMYWYRQDPGQGLRLIYYSQIVNDFQKGDIAEGYSVSREKKESFPLTVTSAQKNPTAFYLCASSILRGGRETQYFGPGTRLLVL.

The J gene is TRBJ2-3, the V gene TRBV6-2 or TRBV6-3, with TRBD2 identical over 14 bases. CDR1 is MNHEY, CDR2 SVGEGT, per germline. V gave up 6 bases and J gave up 4 bases; unmatched junction bases: 6. This CDR3 has 16 residues. CDR3 sequence (DNA): TGTGCCAGCAGCAATGGACTAGCGGGGGGCCCAGATACGCAGTATTTT. It translates to CASSNGLAGGPDTQYF.

The CDR3 sequence: CSVEVGLAGGFF. The CDR3 coding sequence is TGCAGCGTTGAGGTAGGACTAGCGGGAGGGTTCTTC. The chain combines TRBV29-1 with TRBJ2-1; 14 bases are a match to TRBD2. The CDR3 extends over 12 amino acids. Germline values: CDR1 SQVTM, CDR2 ANQGSEA. The junction had 4 bases not matched to a gene; V was cut back by 3 bases and J by 15 bases.

V is TRBV7-9 and J is TRBJ2-7, with 9 bases fitting TRBD1. In germline, CDR1 is SEHNR, CDR2 FQNEAQ (reference sequence). CDR3 length: 14 amino acids. The junction had 1 base not matched to a gene; V was cut back by 3 bases and J by 1 base. This chain's CDR3 is CASSFDRGSYEQYF. The CDR3 region has the DNA TGTGCCAGCAGCTTTGACAGGGGGTCCTACGAGCAGTACTTC.

A single count supports this clone. The J gene is TRBJ2-3, the V gene TRBV7-2, with 12 bases fitting TRBD2. The CDR3 totals 14 residues. Looked up from germline, CDR1 is SGHTA and CDR2 is FQGNSA. Trimming cost V 5 bases and J 8 bases; bases outside gene matches: 5. CDR3 residues: CASSLLAGGRTQYF. CDR3 nucleotide sequence: TGTGCCAGCAGCCTACTAGCGGGGGGACGTACGCAGTATTTT.

This clone has just a few counts. The chain employs TRBV10-3 and TRBJ2-7; D is uncertain. Per germline, CDR1 ENHRY and CDR2 SYGVKD. The V end lost 2 bases, the J end lost 4 bases, and 12 bases lay between the germline ends. The CDR3 sequence is 14 residues long. CDR3 sequence: CAISETNLEYEQYF. The CDR3 nucleotides read TGTGCCATCAGTGAGACTAACCTTGAATACGAGCAGTACTTC.